This entry describes one TCR beta chain. This entry comes from a study of blood T cell repertoires in COVID-19. Study overall: The United States, Italy and Spain were the sources of the acute and convalescent COVID-19 samples.

Per the original methods: By means of reference gene primer amplification, nucleated cell counts were estimated. Here immunoSEQ multiplex PCR was the method, and the copy in TCRdb shows in-frame clones only, minus some. The V and J calls and clone size come from that table; D and trimming were worked out from the DNA. The sample comprises tens of thousands of clones, roughly 84% of which are singletons, and approximately 5% rests with the top ten. Germline V lookup: CDR1 SEHNR, CDR2 FQNEAQ (reference sequence). The CDR3 is 14 amino acids. The ends were cut back, 5 bases at V and 5 bases at J, with 15 bases in the middle.

Sequencing used peripheral blood. The gene calls are TRBV7-9 and TRBJ1-2, with D unresolved. This receptor was obtained from an older man in a cohort sampled during active COVID-19. The CDR3 DNA follows: TGTGCCAGCAGCCGACCGGGGTATGCGTATGGCTACACCTTC. It yields the protein CASSRPGYAYGYTF.